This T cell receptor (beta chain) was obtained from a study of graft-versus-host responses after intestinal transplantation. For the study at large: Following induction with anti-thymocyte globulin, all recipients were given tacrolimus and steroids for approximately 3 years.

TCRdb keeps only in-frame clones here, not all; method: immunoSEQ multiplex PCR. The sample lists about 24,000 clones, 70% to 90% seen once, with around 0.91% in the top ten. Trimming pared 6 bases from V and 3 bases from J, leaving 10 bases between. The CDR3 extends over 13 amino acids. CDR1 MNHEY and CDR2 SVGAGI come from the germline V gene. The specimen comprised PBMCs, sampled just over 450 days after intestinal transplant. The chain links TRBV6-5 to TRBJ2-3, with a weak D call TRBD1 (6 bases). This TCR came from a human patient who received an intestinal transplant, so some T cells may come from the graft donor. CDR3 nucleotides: TGTGCCAGCAGGGACAGTGGGACAGATACGCAGTATTTT. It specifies CASRDSGTDTQYF.